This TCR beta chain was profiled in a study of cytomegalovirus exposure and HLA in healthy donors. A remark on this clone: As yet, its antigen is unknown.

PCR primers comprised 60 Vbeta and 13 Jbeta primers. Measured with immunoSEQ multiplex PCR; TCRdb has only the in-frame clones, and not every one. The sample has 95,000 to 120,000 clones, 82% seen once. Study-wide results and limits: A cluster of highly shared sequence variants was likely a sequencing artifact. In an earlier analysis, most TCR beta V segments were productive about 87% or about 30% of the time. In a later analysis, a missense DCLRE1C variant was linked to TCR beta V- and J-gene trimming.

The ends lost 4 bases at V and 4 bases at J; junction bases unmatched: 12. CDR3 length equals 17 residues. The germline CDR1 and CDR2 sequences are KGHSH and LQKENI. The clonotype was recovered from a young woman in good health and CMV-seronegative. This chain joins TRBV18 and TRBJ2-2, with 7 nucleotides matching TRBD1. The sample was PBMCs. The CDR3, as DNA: TGTGCCAGCTCACAAACGACAGGGAATCAGGGCACCGGGGAGCTGTTTTTT. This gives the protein CASSQTTGNQGTGELFF. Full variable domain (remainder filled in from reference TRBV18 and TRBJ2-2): NAGVMQNPRHLVRRRGQEARLRCSPMKGHSHVYWYRQLPEEGLKFMVYLQKENIIDESGMPKERFSAEFPKEGPSILRIQQVVRGDSAAYFCASSQTTGNQGTGELFFGEGSRLTVL.